These 19 T cell receptor beta chains were all obtained from the same sample, sequenced in a study of CD4+ T cells in melanoma (dated by TCRdb to 2021 to 2024). Receptor libraries were prepared by the immunoSEQ multiplex PCR assay. TCRdb's version of the immuneACCESS table is confined to in-frame rearrangements and falls short of the full clone set. An unresolved V gene accounts for under half of the shortfall where checked; the remainder is of unknown origin. The sample data list 9,600 or so clones, and around four fifths of these were observed just once. The leading ten clones occupy around 25% of the sample. Specimen: cells from a culture (not recorded whether cultured in vitro). These receptors were taken from a human donor with melanoma.

This clone occurred a few times. The V and J genes are TRBV12-3 or TRBV12-4 and TRBJ1-2, with no clear D. The V end was cut by 5 bases, the J end by 10 bases, with 14 bases between. The CDR3 has 12 residues. As DNA, the CDR3 is TGTGCCAGCAGTCCCGCAGGATCGATCTACACCTTC. Translating it yields CASSPAGSIYTF.

The J gene is TRBJ1-1, the V gene TRBV5-1; D call uncertain. Deletions cut 0 bases from V and 0 bases from J, with 9 bases between. This CDR3 region has 15 residues. Germline assignment: CDR1 SGHRS and CDR2 YFSETQ. The CDR3 here is CASSLGHPVNTEAFF. Written as DNA, the CDR3 is TGCGCCAGCAGCTTGGGGCACCCGGTGAACACTGAAGCTTTCTTT.

V gene TRBV30 combines with J gene TRBJ1-2; D might be TRBD1 (6 bases). CDR1 GTSNPN and CDR2 SVGIG come from the germline V gene (reference sequence). The CDR3 runs 12 residues. The V gene lost 4 bases and the J gene lost 8 bases, with 14 bases spanning the gap. The CDR3: CAWNEGVDGYTF. For the CDR3, the DNA is TGTGCCTGGAATGAGGGGGTAGACGGCTACACCTTC.

V and J are TRBV11-2 and TRBJ2-1, with unresolved D. V was pared by 5 bases and J by 5 bases, with 19 bases between. The CDR3 length is 16 residues. The V gene's germline CDR1 is SGHAT and CDR2 FQNNGV. The CDR3: CASSTLARLGNNEQFF. The CDR3, as DNA: TGTGCCAGCAGCACCCTTGCCAGGTTGGGAAACAATGAGCAGTTCTTC.

This clone was seen once. The V gene is TRBV18, the J gene TRBJ2-4; 9 positions match TRBD1. There are 13 residues in the CDR3. The V and J ends lost 6 bases and 6 bases, in that order; junction bases with no gene match: 3. Germline V gene lookup returns CDR1 KGHSH and CDR2 LQKENI. The CDR3 DNA follows: TGTGCCAGCTCGACAGGGGGGGGAAACATTCAGTACTTC. Translation: CASSTGGGNIQYF. Full variable domain (rest looked up from reference TRBV18 and TRBJ2-4): NAGVMQNPRHLVRRRGQEARLRCSPMKGHSHVYWYRQLPEEGLKFMVYLQKENIIDESGMPKERFSAEFPKEGPSILRIQQVVRGDSAAYFCASSTGGGNIQYFGAGTRLSVL.

The V call is TRBV30, the J call TRBJ1-5; unclear D gene. The CDR3 has 17 residues. Germline V CDR1 and CDR2: GTSNPN, SVGIG (reference sequence). The germline V and J ends were trimmed by 5 bases and 0 bases, with 20 bases remaining between them. This CDR3 reads CAWGDSVSKGSNQPQHF. The CDR3 DNA follows: TGTGCCTGGGGAGACTCCGTCTCCAAAGGTAGCAATCAGCCCCAGCATTTT.

The V gene is TRBV27, the J gene TRBJ2-3, with TRBD2 as a possible D gene (7 bases). Germline V CDR1 and CDR2: MNHEY, SMNVEV (reference sequence). Deletions cut 5 bases from V and 2 bases from J, with 14 bases between. This CDR3 has 15 residues. The CDR3 coding sequence is TGTGCCAGCAGTCCCGCGGGGGCCACCACAGATACGCAGTATTTT. Translation gives CASSPAGATTDTQYF.

This chain joins TRBV10-1 and TRBJ2-5; no clear D. The CDR3 runs to 14 residues. The V end lost 0 bases, the J end lost 3 bases, and 8 bases lay between the germline ends. Germline CDR1 WNHNN, CDR2 SYGVQD (reference sequence). CDR3 sequence (DNA): TGCGCCAGCAGTGAGTCGCCACAAAAAGAGACCCAGTACTTC. It is translated as CASSESPQKETQYF.

The chain uses TRBV6-6 and TRBJ2-7; D may be TRBD1 or TRBD2 (5 bases each). The CDR3 length is 14 residues. The ends were cut back, 7 bases at V and 1 base at J, with 14 bases in the middle. Germline values: CDR1 MNHNY, CDR2 SVGAGI (reference sequence). DNA for the CDR3: TGTGCCAGCACTGGGGACGGACCTTCCTACGAGCAGTACTTC. The encoded protein is CASTGDGPSYEQYF.

The rearrangement joins TRBV7-3 to TRBJ2-5, with 8 positions matching TRBD2. The CDR3 runs to 15 residues. Trimming took 4 bases from V and 7 from J; bases not matched to a gene: 11. Germline-derived CDR1 and CDR2 are SGHTA and FQGTGA. The DNA of the CDR3 is TGTGCCAGCAGCTCAACAATAGGGACTAGGGCGACCCAGTACTTC. It yields the protein CASSSTIGTRATQYF.

This chain uses TRBV27 with TRBJ2-7, with 11 bases matching TRBD2. CDR3 length: 14 residues. Germline CDR1 MNHEY, CDR2 SMNVEV (reference sequence). The V gene end was trimmed by 3 bases and the J gene end by 6 bases; junction bases not matched to a gene: 4. As DNA, the CDR3 is TGTGCCAGCAGTTTGACTAGCGGGGCCCCCGAGCAGTACTTC. Translated, it gives CASSLTSGAPEQYF.

V usage is TRBV11-3 and J usage is TRBJ2-2, with D possibly matching TRBD2 (5 bases). V gave up 5 bases and J gave up 1 base, with 8 bases separating them. The CDR3 runs 14 residues. CDR1 is SGHNT and CDR2 is YENEEA in the germline V gene. The CDR3 nucleotides read TGTGCCAGCAGCGCCCGGGGGAACACCGGGGAGCTGTTTTTT. Residues: CASSARGNTGELFF.

The gene calls are TRBV7-9 and TRBJ1-3, with D hard to call. The V gene lost 2 bases and the J gene lost 0 bases, with 8 bases spanning the gap. Germline CDR1 and CDR2: SEHNR and FQNEAQ (reference sequence). This CDR3 region has 15 residues. This CDR3 reads CASSLSISSGNTIYF. The DNA for the CDR3 is TGTGCCAGCAGCTTATCCATCTCCTCTGGAAACACCATATATTTT.

The J gene is TRBJ1-3, the V gene TRBV6-2 or TRBV6-3; perhaps TRBD1 as D (5 bases). The V gene lost 5 bases and the J gene lost 0 bases, with 11 bases spanning the gap. CDR1 MNHEY and CDR2 SVGEGT come from the germline V gene. This CDR3 is 15 amino acids long. The CDR3 sequence is CASSNRDFSGNTIYF. The CDR3 DNA reads TGTGCCAGCAGTAATCGGGACTTCTCTGGAAACACCATATATTTT.

The chain combines TRBV7-2 with TRBJ1-3; the D gene is possibly TRBD1 (5 bases). V lost 5 bases and J lost 4, with 9 bases in between. Germline V gives CDR1 SGHTA, CDR2 FQGNSA. The length of the CDR3 is 13 residues. CDR3 amino acids: CASSETAGNTIYF. CDR3 in DNA: TGTGCCAGCAGCGAGACAGCAGGAAACACCATATATTTT.

V and J are TRBV19 and TRBJ1-5, with 7 bases identical to TRBD1. Per the germline V gene, CDR1 is LNHDA and CDR2 is SQIVND (reference sequence). This CDR3 comprises 16 residues. With V trimmed by 5 bases and J by 6 bases, 13 bases remained unmatched. The CDR3 protein is CASSLRPRQGRQPQHF. CDR3 DNA sequence: TGTGCCAGTAGTCTTAGACCCAGACAGGGTCGTCAGCCCCAGCATTTT.

The chain carries TRBV7-9 and TRBJ2-7; D is perhaps TRBD1 (6 bases). The germline V gene encodes CDR1 SEHNR and CDR2 FQNEAQ (reference sequence). This CDR3 has 14 amino acids. CDR3 nucleotides: TGTGCTACTCGGCAGGGGTCGATTCAGTACGAGCAGTACTTC. Encoded protein: CATRQGSIQYEQYF.

CDR3 nucleotide sequence: TGCGCCAGCAGCCAAATGGGACTAGCGGGGGGGACAGATACGCAGTATTTT. Its translation: CASSQMGLAGGTDTQYF. The J gene is TRBJ2-3, the V gene TRBV4-1; 16 positions match TRBD2. CDR3 length: 17 amino acids. The germline gives CDR1 MGHRA, CDR2 YSYEKL. J lost 3 bases, V lost 2 bases, and 2 bases had no gene match.

The chain is built from TRBV18 and TRBJ1-1; D may be TRBD1 (5 bases). Trimming removed 3 bases from V and 5 bases from J, with 19 bases in between. CDR1 and CDR2 (germline): KGHSH, LQKENI. The CDR3 runs to 16 residues. The DNA of the CDR3 is TGTGCCAGCTCACCCCTTAGGATGAATGGGGGAACTGAAGCTTTCTTT. Translated: CASSPLRMNGGTEAFF.